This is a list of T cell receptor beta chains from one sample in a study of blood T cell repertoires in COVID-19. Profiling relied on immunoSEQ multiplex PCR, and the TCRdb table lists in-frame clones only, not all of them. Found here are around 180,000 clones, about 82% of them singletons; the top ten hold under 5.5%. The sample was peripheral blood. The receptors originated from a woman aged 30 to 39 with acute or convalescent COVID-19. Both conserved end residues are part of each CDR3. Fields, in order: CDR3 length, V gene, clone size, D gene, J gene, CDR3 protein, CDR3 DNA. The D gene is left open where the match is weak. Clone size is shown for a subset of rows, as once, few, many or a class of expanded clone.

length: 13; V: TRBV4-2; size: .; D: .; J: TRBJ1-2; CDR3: CASSQTGRYGYTF; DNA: TGTGCCAGCAGCCAGACAGGCCGCTATGGCTACACCTTC
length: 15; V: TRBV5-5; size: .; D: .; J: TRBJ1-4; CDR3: CASSYPPGFEEKLFF; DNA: TGTGCCAGCAGCTACCCCCCGGGATTCGAGGAAAAACTGTTTTTT
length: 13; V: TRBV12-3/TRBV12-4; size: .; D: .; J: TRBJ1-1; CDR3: CASSLTGNTEAFF; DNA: TGTGCCAGCAGTTTAACGGGGAACACTGAAGCTTTCTTT
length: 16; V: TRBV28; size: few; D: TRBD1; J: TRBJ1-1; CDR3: CASRIEGGRMNTEAFF; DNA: TGTGCCAGCAGGATAGAAGGGGGCAGAATGAACACTGAAGCTTTCTTT
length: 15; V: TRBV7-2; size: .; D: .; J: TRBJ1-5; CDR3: CASSQLPISNQPQHF; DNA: TGTGCCAGCAGCCAACTCCCTATTAGCAATCAGCCCCAGCATTTT
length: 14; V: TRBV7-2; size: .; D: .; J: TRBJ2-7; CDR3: CASSSGTPLYEQYF; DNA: TGTGCCAGCAGCTCCGGGACACCACTATACGAGCAGTACTTC
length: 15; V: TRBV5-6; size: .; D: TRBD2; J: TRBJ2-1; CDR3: CASSLAGGAYNEQFF; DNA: TGTGCCAGCAGCCTAGCGGGAGGAGCCTACAATGAGCAGTTCTTC
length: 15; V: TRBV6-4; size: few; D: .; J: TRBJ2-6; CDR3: CASRADISGANVLTF; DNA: TGTGCCAGCAGAGCCGACATTTCTGGGGCCAACGTCCTGACTTTC
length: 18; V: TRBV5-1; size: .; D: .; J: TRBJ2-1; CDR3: CASSWGVVDNFYGDEQFF; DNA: TGCGCCAGCAGCTGGGGGGTGGTCGACAACTTTTATGGCGATGAGCAGTTCTTC
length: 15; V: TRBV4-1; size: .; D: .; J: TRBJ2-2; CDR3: CASSKDSGRIGELFF; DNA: TGCGCCAGCAGCAAAGATTCGGGGAGGATCGGGGAGCTGTTTTTT
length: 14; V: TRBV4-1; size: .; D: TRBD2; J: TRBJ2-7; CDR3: CASSFSGGANEQYF; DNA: TGCGCCAGCAGCTTTAGCGGGGGGGCAAACGAGCAGTACTTC
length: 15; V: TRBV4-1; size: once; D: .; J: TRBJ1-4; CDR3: CASSQGQSTNEKLFF; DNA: TGCGCCAGCAGCCAAGGACAGTCAACTAATGAAAAACTGTTTTTT
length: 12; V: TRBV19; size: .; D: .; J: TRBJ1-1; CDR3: CASRQVNTEAFF; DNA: TGTGCCAGTAGACAGGTTAACACTGAAGCTTTCTTT
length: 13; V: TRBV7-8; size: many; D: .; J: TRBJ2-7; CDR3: CASSLAQNYEQYF; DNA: TGTGCCAGCAGCTTAGCACAGAACTACGAGCAGTACTTC
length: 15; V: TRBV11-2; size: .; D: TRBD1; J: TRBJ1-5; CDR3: CASSLLTGGNQPQHF; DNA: TGTGCCAGCAGCTTACTGACAGGGGGCAATCAGCCCCAGCATTTT
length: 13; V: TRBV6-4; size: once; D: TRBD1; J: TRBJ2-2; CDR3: CASRTGEAGELFF; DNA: TGTGCCAGCAGGACAGGGGAAGCCGGGGAGCTGTTTTTT
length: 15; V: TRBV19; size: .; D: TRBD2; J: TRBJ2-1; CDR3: CASSIASGRADEQFF; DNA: TGTGCCAGTAGTATAGCTAGCGGGAGGGCCGATGAGCAGTTCTTC